The TCR beta chain described here comes from a study of graft-versus-host responses after intestinal transplantation (dated by TCRdb to the early 2020s). Background for the entire study: The transplants that recipients received were multivisceral, liver-intestinal, or isolated intestinal. Anti-thymocyte globulin induction was given to all recipients, followed by maintenance tacrolimus and steroids for approximately three years. After intestinal transplantation, graft-versus-host and host-versus-graft alloreactive T cell clones in the graft, circulation and bone marrow were tracked using bulk TCR-beta CDR3 sequencing. Alloreactive clones were identified by sequencing pre-transplant mixed lymphocyte reaction products and comparing them with unstimulated pre-transplant donor and recipient T cells. The cohort enrolled 20 to 30 intestinal transplant recipients, one of whom was a retransplant, and a few patients without pretransplant specimens were excluded. Donor T cell macrochimerism was defined as a peak of at least 4% donor T cells among recipient peripheral blood mononuclear cells. Rather than being sequenced by the commercial service, samples from a few later patients were sequenced in-house on an Illumina MiSeq and processed with MiXCR.

As for this clone: Its antigen has not been determined. Base-call qualities are not available, and no considerably larger clone is one nucleotide away.

The time point label here, explained by the study, means: cells obtained before transplantation from donor or recipient. CD3+CD4+ and CD3+CD8+ populations were FACS-sorted from unstimulated pre-transplant donor and recipient cells taken from spleen or lymph nodes. V is reduced by 0 bases and J by 6 bases, leaving a spacing of 13 bases between them. Via the germline V gene, CDR1 is SGDLS and CDR2 YYNGEE. Inclusive of the bounding cysteine and phenylalanine, the CDR3 is 15 residues long. Here the CDR3 DNA is all that survives: 45 bases in frame from base 1. General conclusions and limits of the study: In patients with donor T cell macrochimerism, the allografts had high GvH to HvG T cell clonal ratios. The relatively low number and heterogeneity of intestinal transplant patients limited the conclusions. Early after transplant, declines in HvG clones were associated with peak levels of circulating GvH clones. GvH clones turned up in recipient bone marrow, with some appearing earlier in ileal mucosa or blood, a pattern consistent with an intestinal mucosal origin.

The protocol used for the library was the immunoSEQ multiplex PCR assay. For most patients, genomic DNA was isolated with the Qiagen DNeasy Blood and Tissue Kit and shipped frozen to Adaptive Biotechnologies for TCR sequencing. Adaptive Biotechnologies carried out high-throughput TCR-beta CDR3 sequencing of genomic DNA for most patients. Per the source publication's procedure: TCR sequencing data for around 19 patients were retrieved from Adaptive's ImmunoSEQ software; three other patients were processed with MiXCR and VDJtools. CD4 versus CD8 sorting errors were corrected by removing sequences found in both subsets at a frequency ratio below 5:1. Because the origin of CDR3 nucleotide sequences shared between donor and recipient could not be assigned, those sequences were removed. To count as alloreactive, a clone needed at least 2-fold expansion over unstimulated cells and a minimum CFSE-low frequency of 0.002% (template counts) or 0.001% (read counts). A clone was considered mappable if detected in the sequenced pre-transplant spleen, lymph node, or MLR CFSE-low populations of the donor or recipient. The cumulative frequency of alloreactive clones was calculated as a percentage of all sequences, weighted by copy number. Not all clones reach the TCRdb copy of this immuneACCESS table, which keeps in-frame sequences only. Checked studies attribute under half of the gap to unresolved V genes and leave the rest unexplained. The DNA was the basis for D and trimming; V, J and clone size are from that table. This sample lists 100,000 to 130,000 clones; roughly 87% were detected once. The top ten constitute about 0.75% of the sample.

The sample was unstimulated CD4+ T cells sorted from spleen or lymph node cells, taken before transplant. This sequence uses TRBV9 and TRBJ2-1, with the D gene not clear enough to name. The TCR sequence derives from a human donor who was the organ donor for an intestinal transplant. CDR3 reads: CASSVAGQAGNEQFF. The bases read TGTGCCAGCAGCGTAGCAGGCCAGGCAGGCAATGAGCAGTTCTTC.